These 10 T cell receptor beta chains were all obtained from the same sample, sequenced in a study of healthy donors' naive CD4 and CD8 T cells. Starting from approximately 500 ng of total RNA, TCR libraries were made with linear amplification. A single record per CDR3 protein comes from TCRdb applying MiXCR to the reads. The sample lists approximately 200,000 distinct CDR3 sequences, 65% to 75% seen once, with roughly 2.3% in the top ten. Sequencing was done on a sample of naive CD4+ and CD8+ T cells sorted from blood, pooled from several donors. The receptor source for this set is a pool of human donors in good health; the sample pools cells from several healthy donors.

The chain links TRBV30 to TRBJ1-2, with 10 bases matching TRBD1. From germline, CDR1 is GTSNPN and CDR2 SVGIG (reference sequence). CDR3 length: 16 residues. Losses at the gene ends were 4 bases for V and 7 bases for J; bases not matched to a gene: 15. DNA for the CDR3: TGTGCCTGGAACCAGGACAGGGGGAGGATTATGGGTGGCTACACCTTC. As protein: CAWNQDRGRIMGGYTF.

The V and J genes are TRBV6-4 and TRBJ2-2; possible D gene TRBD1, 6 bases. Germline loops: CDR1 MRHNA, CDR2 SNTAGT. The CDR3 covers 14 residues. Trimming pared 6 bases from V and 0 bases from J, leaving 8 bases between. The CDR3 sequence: CASRQGPNTGELFF. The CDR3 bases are TGTGCCAGCAGACAGGGACCGAACACCGGGGAGCTGTTTTTT.

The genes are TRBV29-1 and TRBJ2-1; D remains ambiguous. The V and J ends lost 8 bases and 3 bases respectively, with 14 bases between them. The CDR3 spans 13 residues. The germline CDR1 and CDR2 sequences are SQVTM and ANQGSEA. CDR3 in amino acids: CSLISQNYNEQFF. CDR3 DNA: TGCAGCCTAATCAGCCAGAACTACAATGAGCAGTTCTTC.

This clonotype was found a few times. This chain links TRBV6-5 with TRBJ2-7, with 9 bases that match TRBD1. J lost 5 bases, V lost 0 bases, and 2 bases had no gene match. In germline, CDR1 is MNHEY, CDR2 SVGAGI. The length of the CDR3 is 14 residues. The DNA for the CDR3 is TGTGCCAGCAGTTACTCGGACAGGGGCCACGAGCAGTACTTC. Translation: CASSYSDRGHEQYF.

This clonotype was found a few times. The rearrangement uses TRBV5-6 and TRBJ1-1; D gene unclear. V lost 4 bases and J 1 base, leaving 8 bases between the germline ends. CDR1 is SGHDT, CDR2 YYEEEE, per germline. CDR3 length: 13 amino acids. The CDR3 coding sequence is TGTGCCAGCAGCGTCATCCAGAACACTGAAGCTTTCTTT. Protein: CASSVIQNTEAFF.

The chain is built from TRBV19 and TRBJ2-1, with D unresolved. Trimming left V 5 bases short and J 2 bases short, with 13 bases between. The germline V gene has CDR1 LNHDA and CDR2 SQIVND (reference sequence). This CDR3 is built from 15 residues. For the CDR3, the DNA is TGTGCCAGTAGTCTCAAAGAGAATACCTACAATGAGCAGTTCTTC. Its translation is CASSLKENTYNEQFF.

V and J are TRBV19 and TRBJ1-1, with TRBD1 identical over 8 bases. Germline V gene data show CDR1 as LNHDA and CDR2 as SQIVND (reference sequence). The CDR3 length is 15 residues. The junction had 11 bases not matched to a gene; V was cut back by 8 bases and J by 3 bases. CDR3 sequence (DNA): TGTGCCAGTTTAGGACAGGGTGGGTCGGACACTGAAGCTTTCTTT. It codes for CASLGQGGSDTEAFF.

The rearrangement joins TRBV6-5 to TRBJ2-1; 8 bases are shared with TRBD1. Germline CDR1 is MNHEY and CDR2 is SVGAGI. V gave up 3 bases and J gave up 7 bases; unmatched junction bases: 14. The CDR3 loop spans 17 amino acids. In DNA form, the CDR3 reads TGTGCCAGCAGTTATGGGCACGGACAGGGAGGATGGAATGAGCAGTTCTTC. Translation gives CASSYGHGQGGWNEQFF.

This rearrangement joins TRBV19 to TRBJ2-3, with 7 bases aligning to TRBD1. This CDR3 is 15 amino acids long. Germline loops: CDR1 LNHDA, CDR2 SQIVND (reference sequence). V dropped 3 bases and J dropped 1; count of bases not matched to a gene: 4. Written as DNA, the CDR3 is TGTGCCAGTAGTATGGTGGGACAGCGCACAGATACGCAGTATTTT. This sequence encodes CASSMVGQRTDTQYF.

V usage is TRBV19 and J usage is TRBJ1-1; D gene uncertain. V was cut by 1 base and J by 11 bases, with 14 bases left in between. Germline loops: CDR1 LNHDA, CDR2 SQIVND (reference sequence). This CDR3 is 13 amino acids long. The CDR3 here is CASSIAGFGYAFF. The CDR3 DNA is TGTGCCAGTAGTATAGCGGGGTTCGGGTACGCTTTCTTT. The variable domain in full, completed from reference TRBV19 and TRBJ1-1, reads DGGITQSPKYLFRKEGQNVTLSCEQNLNHDAMYWYRQDPGQGLRLIYYSQIVNDFQKGDIAEGYSVSREKKESFPLTVTSAQKNPTAFYLCASSIAGFGYAFFGQGTRLTVV.